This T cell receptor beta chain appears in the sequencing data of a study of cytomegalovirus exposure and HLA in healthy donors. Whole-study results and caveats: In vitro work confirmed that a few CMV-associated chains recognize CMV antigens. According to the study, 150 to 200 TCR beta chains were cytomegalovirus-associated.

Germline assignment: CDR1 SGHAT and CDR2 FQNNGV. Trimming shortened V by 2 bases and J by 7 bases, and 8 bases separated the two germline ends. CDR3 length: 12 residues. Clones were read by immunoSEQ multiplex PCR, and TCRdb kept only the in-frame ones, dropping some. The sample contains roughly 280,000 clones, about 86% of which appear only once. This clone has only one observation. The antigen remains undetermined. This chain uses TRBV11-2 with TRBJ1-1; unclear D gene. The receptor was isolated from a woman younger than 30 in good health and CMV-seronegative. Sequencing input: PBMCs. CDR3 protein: CASSLPDFEAFF. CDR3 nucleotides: TGTGCCAGCAGCTTACCGGACTTTGAAGCTTTCTTT.